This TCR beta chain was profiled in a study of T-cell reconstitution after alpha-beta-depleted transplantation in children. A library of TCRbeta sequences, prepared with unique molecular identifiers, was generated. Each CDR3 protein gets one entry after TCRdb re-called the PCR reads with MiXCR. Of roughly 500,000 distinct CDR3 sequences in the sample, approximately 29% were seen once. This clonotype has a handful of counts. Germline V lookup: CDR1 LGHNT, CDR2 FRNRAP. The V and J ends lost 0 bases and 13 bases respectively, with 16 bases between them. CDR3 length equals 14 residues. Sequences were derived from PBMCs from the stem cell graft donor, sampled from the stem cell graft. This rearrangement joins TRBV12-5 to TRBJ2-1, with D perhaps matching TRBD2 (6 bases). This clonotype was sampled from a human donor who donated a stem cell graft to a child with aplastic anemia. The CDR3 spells CASGLVRVSGAQFF. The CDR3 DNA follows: TGTGCTAGTGGTTTGGTACGGGTTTCGGGAGCTCAGTTCTTC.